This TCR beta chain was sequenced for a study of blood T cell repertoires in COVID-19. About the research overall: The United States, Italy and Spain supplied acute and convalescent COVID-19 samples.

The CDR3 loop spans 15 amino acids. In germline, CDR1 is SGHRS, CDR2 YFSETQ. Losses at the gene ends were 2 bases for V and 1 base for J; bases not matched to a gene: 4. In the authors' methods: Cell counts per sample came from amplifying reference gene primers. Repertoires were generated with immunoSEQ multiplex PCR, while TCRdb's copy carries only in-frame clones and drops some. V and J calls and clone size follow that table, whereas D and trimming were derived from the DNA. Of 76,000 or so clones listed, about 90% are singletons. Material: peripheral blood. The source of this sequence is a human donor in a cohort sampled during active COVID-19. The chain recombines TRBV5-1 with TRBJ2-5; 8 nucleotides match TRBD1. For the CDR3, the DNA is TGCGCCAGCAGCTTCGGACAGGGAAGCCAAGAGACCCAGTACTTC. This codes for CASSFGQGSQETQYF. Looking up the rest from reference TRBV5-1 and TRBJ2-5 gives the full variable domain: KAGVTQTPRYLIKTRGQQVTLSCSPISGHRSVSWYQQTPGQGLQFLFEYFSETQRNKGNFPGRFSGRQFSNSRSEMNVSTLELGDSALYLCASSFGQGSQETQYFGPGTRLLVL.